The 5 T cell receptor beta chains in this list originate from one sample, sequenced in a study of blood T cell repertoires in COVID-19. Some clones are missing from TCRdb's copy, which holds only in-frame ones; the method was immunoSEQ multiplex PCR. In the table there are about 670,000 clones, approximately 90% of which are singletons. Sequenced input: peripheral blood. The receptors come from a woman between 18 and 29 years old with acute or convalescent COVID-19.

This clone was counted only a few times. The chain links TRBV19 to TRBJ1-1; TRBD1 aligns across 9 bases. V lost 5 bases and J lost 5; bases outside the gene matches: 15. The CDR3 runs to 17 residues. Germline V gives CDR1 LNHDA, CDR2 SQIVND (reference sequence). The CDR3 nucleotides read TGTGCCAGTAGTCCGACAGGGGGAGATGATTGGGGAACTGAAGCTTTCTTT. It codes for CASSPTGGDDWGTEAFF.

The chain has TRBV5-1 and TRBJ1-1; 7 nucleotides agree with TRBD1. CDR1 and CDR2 (germline): SGHRS, YFSETQ. With V trimmed by 2 bases and J by 5 bases, 9 bases remained unmatched. The CDR3 is 15 amino acids. CDR3: CASSFAHRGGTEAFF. In nucleotides, the CDR3 is TGCGCCAGCAGCTTCGCCCACAGGGGTGGGACTGAAGCTTTCTTT.

The chain combines TRBV5-1 with TRBJ2-7; D is perhaps TRBD2 (6 bases). V shed 0 bases and J shed 3 bases, with 13 bases lying between them. From germline, CDR1 is SGHRS and CDR2 YFSETQ. There are 15 residues in the CDR3. The CDR3 coding sequence is TGCGCCAGCAGCTTGGGGGCGGGGAAGAACTACGAGCAGTACTTC. Its translation is CASSLGAGKNYEQYF.

This chain connects TRBV12-3 or TRBV12-4 to TRBJ1-6; tentative D call: TRBD1 (5 bases). Trimming pared 8 bases from V and 11 bases from J, leaving 10 bases between. The CDR3 covers 11 residues. DNA for the CDR3: TGTGCCAGCCGGGGGGGGGCACCCCTCCACTTT. As protein: CASRGGAPLHF.

The chain is built from TRBV6-1 and TRBJ2-3, with a possible D match to TRBD2 (6 bases). The CDR3 length is 14 residues. Germline V gives CDR1 MNHNS, CDR2 SASEGT. Trimming shortened V by 3 bases and J by 2 bases, and 9 bases separated the two germline ends. CDR3 loop: CASSDLAITDTQYF. In DNA, the CDR3 is TGTGCCAGCAGTGATCTAGCGATCACAGATACGCAGTATTTT.